These 25 T cell receptor beta chains originate from one sample sequenced in a study of T cell changes during pregnancy in multiple sclerosis. Sequencing was performed with immunoSEQ multiplex PCR; in TCRdb, only in-frame clones are kept and a portion is missing. The profile shows almost 35,000 clones, roughly 88% of them singletons. This specimen consisted of peripheral blood, obtained in the second trimester of pregnancy. These TCRs come from a female donor in good health, enrolled as a control in a pregnancy study.

The chain has TRBV30 and TRBJ1-2; 7 bases are shared with TRBD1. V shed 2 bases and J 0 bases; nucleotides not matched to a gene: 9. This CDR3 has 16 amino acids. Germline V gene lookup returns CDR1 GTSNPN and CDR2 SVGIG (reference sequence). CDR3 coding DNA: TGTGCCTGGAGTACTCTTGGGACAGTCCCTAACTATGGCTACACCTTC. It codes for CAWSTLGTVPNYGYTF.

This chain links TRBV2 with TRBJ2-5; no firm D call. The CDR3 is 14 residues long. Germline V CDR1 and CDR2: SNHLY, FYNNEI. Trimming shortened V by 4 bases and J by 5 bases, and 14 bases separated the two germline ends. CDR3 amino acids: CASSVGLRSETQYF. CDR3 nucleotide sequence: TGTGCCAGCAGTGTCGGCCTCAGGTCGGAGACCCAGTACTTC.

The table lists this clone with a few counts. The chain has TRBV7-9 and TRBJ1-6; 9 bases line up with TRBD1. The trim removed 5 bases at V and 5 bases at J, leaving 10 bases unmatched. CDR3 length: 17 residues. Per the germline V gene, CDR1 is SEHNR and CDR2 is FQNEAQ (reference sequence). CDR3 sequence: CASSPGDRAYHNSPLHF. CDR3 coding DNA: TGTGCCAGCAGCCCCGGGGACAGGGCCTACCATAATTCACCCCTCCACTTT.

V and J are TRBV6-6 and TRBJ1-2; D unresolved. The CDR3 contains 14 residues. Deletions cut 6 bases from V and 4 bases from J, with 15 bases between. Germline V gene sequence: CDR1 MNHNY, CDR2 SVGAGI (reference sequence). The CDR3 DNA is TGTGCCAGCAGGTTCCTAGACGCGGGCTATGGCTACACCTTC. Amino acid sequence: CASRFLDAGYGYTF.

The chain recombines TRBV7-6 with TRBJ1-3; tentative D call: TRBD1 (6 bases). The V end was cut by 0 bases, the J end by 7 bases, with 16 bases between. Germline loops: CDR1 SGHVS, CDR2 FNYEAQ. This CDR3 contains 16 residues. The CDR3 DNA is TGTGCCAGCAGCTTAGCGCCCGGCAGGGGCCTCAACACCATATATTTT. This gives the protein CASSLAPGRGLNTIYF.

This sequence joins TRBV28 and TRBJ1-4, with no clear D. CDR1 and CDR2 from the germline V gene are MDHEN and SYDVKM. V was pared by 3 bases and J by 0 bases, with 8 bases between. There are 15 residues in the CDR3. The CDR3 nucleotides read TGTGCCAGCAGTTTTCTGCTAGCAACTAATGAAAAACTGTTTTTT. Protein product: CASSFLLATNEKLFF. Together with reference TRBV28 and TRBJ1-4, the CDR3 gives the full variable domain: DVKVTQSSRYLVKRTGEKVFLECVQDMDHENMFWYRQDPGLGLRLIYFSYDVKMKEKGDIPEGYSVSREKKERFSLILESASTNQTSMYLCASSFLLATNEKLFFGSGTQLSVL.

In DNA, the CDR3 is TGTGCCAGCAGTGGTCGCCGGGGGGGCAATCATGAAAAACTGTTTTTT. This codes for CASSGRRGGNHEKLFF. The rearrangement links TRBV25-1 to TRBJ1-4; maybe TRBD1 (6 bases). Per germline, CDR1 MGHDK and CDR2 SYGVNS. The CDR3 is 16 residues long. V lost 4 bases, J lost 6 bases, and 18 bases lay in between.

The rearrangement joins TRBV6-4 to TRBJ2-1, with 11 positions matching TRBD2. J lost 12 bases, V lost 5 bases, and 9 bases had no gene match. Germline loops: CDR1 MRHNA, CDR2 SNTAGT. The length of the CDR3 is 14 residues. The CDR3 spells CASSTGTSGLGQFF. The CDR3 nucleotides are TGTGCCAGCAGTACCGGGACTAGCGGCTTGGGGCAGTTCTTC.

J is TRBJ1-1 and V is TRBV7-3; D possibly corresponds to TRBD1 (5 bases). CDR3 length: 14 amino acids. Germline loops: CDR1 SGHTA, CDR2 FQGTGA. V dropped 7 bases and J dropped 2 bases, with 14 bases sitting between them. This chain's CDR3 is CASTDGGFNTEAFF. The CDR3 DNA reads TGTGCCAGCACCGATGGGGGGTTTAACACTGAAGCTTTCTTT.

This clone was found once. The chain joins TRBV7-2 to TRBJ2-7; no clear D gene. Trimming cost V 5 bases and J 1 base, with 18 bases left between them. CDR3 size: 16 residues. From germline, CDR1 is SGHTA and CDR2 FQGNSA. The CDR3 bases are TGTGCCAGCAGCCCCCGGGTCCCACCGGTTTCCTACGAGCAGTACTTC. It specifies CASSPRVPPVSYEQYF.

The chain is built from TRBV4-2 and TRBJ2-1; D unclear. The CDR3 consists of 15 residues. Germline CDR1 reads LGHNA; CDR2 reads YNFKEQ. Between the trimmed V and J ends, which lost 1 base and 3 bases, there was a span of 10 bases. CDR3 amino acids: CASSQAGQDYNEQFF. The CDR3, as DNA: TGTGCCAGCAGCCAAGCTGGGCAGGACTACAATGAGCAGTTCTTC.

This sequence joins TRBV10-3 and TRBJ1-2; D ambiguous. Germline V gene lookup returns CDR1 ENHRY and CDR2 SYGVKD. The CDR3 totals 12 residues. V lost 4 bases and J lost 2, with 5 bases in between. CDR3 in DNA: TGTGCCATCAGTGCTTCGAACTATGGCTACACCTTC. This encodes CAISASNYGYTF.

The rearrangement joins TRBV28 to TRBJ1-1, with 9 bases matching TRBD1. The CDR3 totals 14 residues. The germline V gene encodes CDR1 MDHEN and CDR2 SYDVKM. The ends lost 11 bases at V and 1 base at J; junction bases unmatched: 8. CDR3 in DNA: TGTGCCTGCTCCAGGACAGGGGCGAACACTGAAGCTTTCTTT. Translation: CACSRTGANTEAFF.

The chain couples TRBV7-3 to TRBJ2-3; 8 nucleotides align to TRBD2. The CDR3 is made up of 14 amino acids. The junction had 4 bases not matched to a gene; V was cut back by 3 bases and J by 5 bases. From germline, CDR1 is SGHTA and CDR2 FQGTGA. CDR3 sequence: CASSLSGGRDTQYF. Written as DNA, the CDR3 is TGTGCCAGCAGCTTGAGCGGGGGACGAGATACGCAGTATTTT.

V is TRBV15 and J is TRBJ2-3; 9 nucleotides line up with TRBD1. J gave up 4 bases and V 5 bases, and 13 bases lay outside the gene matches. This CDR3 spans 17 amino acids. Germline V gives CDR1 LNHNV, CDR2 YYDKDF (reference sequence). The CDR3 is CATSSYTGTGFPDTQYF. CDR3 nucleotide sequence: TGTGCCACCAGCTCTTATACCGGGACAGGGTTCCCAGATACGCAGTATTTT.

The sample holds one count of this clone. Here the CDR3 reads CASSPRGSYISYEQYF. DNA of the CDR3: TGTGCCAGCAGCCCGCGAGGATCCTATATTTCCTACGAGCAGTACTTC. The chain uses TRBV28 and TRBJ2-7; D is unclear. Between the trimmed V and J ends, which lost 6 bases and 1 base, there was a span of 19 bases. The CDR3 runs to 16 residues. Germline values: CDR1 MDHEN, CDR2 SYDVKM.

The chain uses TRBV4-3 and TRBJ2-1; TRBD2 matches at 13 bases. Germline CDR1 is LGHNA and CDR2 is YSLEER. Germline trimming cut 6 bases from V and 5 bases from J; bases unmatched to any gene: 10. CDR3 length equals 17 residues. The DNA of the CDR3 is TGCGCCAGCAGTCCCGGGACTAGCGGGGTTCGAGACAATGAGCAGTTCTTC. It yields the protein CASSPGTSGVRDNEQFF.

The V call is TRBV6-1, the J call TRBJ1-2, with 7 bases aligning to TRBD1. CDR1 and CDR2 (germline): MNHNS, SASEGT. This CDR3 has 13 amino acids. The J segment lost 4 bases and the V segment lost 7 bases, leaving 6 bases of the junction unmatched. The CDR3: CASILRDSYGYTF. In nucleotides, the CDR3 is TGTGCCAGCATCCTCCGGGACAGCTATGGCTACACCTTC.

This chain uses TRBV28 with TRBJ2-1; 11 bases agree with TRBD2. CDR1 MDHEN and CDR2 SYDVKM come from the germline V gene. CDR3 length: 19 residues. Trimming removed 6 bases from V and 0 bases from J; junction bases left unmatched: 13. CDR3 sequence (DNA): TGTGCCAGCAGACCTGAATTAGGGACTAGCGGAGGCTCCTACAATGAGCAGTTCTTC. Its protein product is CASRPELGTSGGSYNEQFF.

V is TRBV7-2 and J is TRBJ1-1, with D possibly TRBD1 on 6 matching bases. The CDR3 sequence is 16 residues long. CDR1 is SGHTA, CDR2 FQGNSA, per germline. The V and J ends lost 6 bases and 1 base respectively, with 18 bases between them. CDR3 in amino acids: CASSMHGRGANTEAFF. The CDR3 nucleotides are TGTGCCAGCAGTATGCACGGCAGGGGAGCGAACACTGAAGCTTTCTTT.

The chain carries TRBV5-4 and TRBJ2-1; 14 bases are shared with TRBD2. Trimming removed 5 bases from V and 8 bases from J; junction bases left unmatched: 15. The CDR3 contains 18 residues. CDR1 SGHNT and CDR2 YYREEE come from the germline V gene (reference sequence). CDR3 in amino acids: CASSSGLAGAPGIDEQFF. CDR3 coding DNA: TGTGCCAGCAGTTCGGGACTAGCGGGGGCGCCCGGGATCGATGAGCAGTTCTTC.

This clone was seen a single time. This chain links TRBV21-1 with TRBJ1-2; the D call TRBD1 from the table was never checked on the DNA. TRBV21-1 is a pseudogene segment. This CDR3 has 20 amino acids. This CDR3 is CASSKERGKGQGLSNYGYTF. The CDR3 DNA reads as TGTGCCAGCAGCAAAGAAAGGGGAAAAGGGCAGGGCCTGTCTAACTATGGCTACACCTTC.

The chain has TRBV6-1 and TRBJ1-2; no firm D call. The germline gives CDR1 MNHNS, CDR2 SASEGT. V gave up 7 bases and J gave up 2 bases, with 8 bases separating them. The CDR3 consists of 12 residues. The CDR3 is CASTWENYGYTF. In nucleotides, the CDR3 is TGTGCCAGCACGTGGGAGAACTATGGCTACACCTTC.

V and J are TRBV19 and TRBJ2-7; the D is unclear. Trimming shortened V by 3 bases and J by 3 bases, and 9 bases separated the two germline ends. The CDR3 is made up of 13 amino acids. Germline assignment: CDR1 LNHDA and CDR2 SQIVND (reference sequence). This CDR3 reads CASSINSGYEQYF. DNA of the CDR3: TGTGCCAGTAGTATTAACTCCGGCTACGAGCAGTACTTC.

The chain carries TRBV29-1 and TRBJ2-5; D is ambiguous. Trimming took 5 bases from V and 5 from J, leaving 6 bases between them. CDR1 is SQVTM and CDR2 is ANQGSEA in the germline V gene. CDR3 size: 10 residues. DNA of the CDR3: TGCAGCGTTAAAAGCGAGACCCAGTACTTC. This gives the protein CSVKSETQYF.